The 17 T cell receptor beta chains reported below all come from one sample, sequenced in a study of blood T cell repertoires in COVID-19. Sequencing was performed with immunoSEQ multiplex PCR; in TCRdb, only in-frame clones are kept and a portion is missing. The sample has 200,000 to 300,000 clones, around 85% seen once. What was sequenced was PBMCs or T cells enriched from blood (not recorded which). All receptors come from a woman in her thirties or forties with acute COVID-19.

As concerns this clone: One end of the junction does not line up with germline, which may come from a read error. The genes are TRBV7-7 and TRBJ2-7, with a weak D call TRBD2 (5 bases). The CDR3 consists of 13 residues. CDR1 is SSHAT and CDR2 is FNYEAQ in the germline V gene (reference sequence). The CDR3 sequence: CASSLLGGGEQYF. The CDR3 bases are TGTGCTAGCAGCTTACTAGGCGGAGGCGAGCAGTACTTC.

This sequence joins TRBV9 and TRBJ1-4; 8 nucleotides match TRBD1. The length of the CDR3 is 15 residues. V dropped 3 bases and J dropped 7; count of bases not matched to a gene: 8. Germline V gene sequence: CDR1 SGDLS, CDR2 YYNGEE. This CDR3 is CASSAQTGDTEKLFF. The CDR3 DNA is TGTGCCAGCAGCGCCCAGACAGGGGATACTGAAAAACTGTTTTTT. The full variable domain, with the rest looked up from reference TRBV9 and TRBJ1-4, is DSGVTQTPKHLITATGQRVTLRCSPRSGDLSVYWYQQSLDQGLQFLIQYYNGEERAKGNILERFSAQQFPDLHSELNLSSLELGDSALYFCASSAQTGDTEKLFFGSGTQLSVL.

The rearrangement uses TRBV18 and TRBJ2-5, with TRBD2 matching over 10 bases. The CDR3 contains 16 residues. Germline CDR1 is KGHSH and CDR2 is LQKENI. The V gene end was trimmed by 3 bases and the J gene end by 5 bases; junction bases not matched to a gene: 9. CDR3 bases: TGTGCCAGCTCACCGGGGCTAGCGGGAGCTTTTGAGACCCAGTACTTC. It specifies CASSPGLAGAFETQYF.

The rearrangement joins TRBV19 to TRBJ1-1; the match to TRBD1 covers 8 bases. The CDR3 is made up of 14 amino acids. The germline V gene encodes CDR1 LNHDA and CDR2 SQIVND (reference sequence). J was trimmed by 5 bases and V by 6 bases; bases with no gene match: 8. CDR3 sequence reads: CASRINRGGTEAFF. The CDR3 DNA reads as TGTGCCAGTAGAATTAACAGGGGGGGGACTGAAGCTTTCTTT. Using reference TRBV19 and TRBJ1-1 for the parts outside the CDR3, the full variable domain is DGGITQSPKYLFRKEGQNVTLSCEQNLNHDAMYWYRQDPGQGLRLIYYSQIVNDFQKGDIAEGYSVSREKKESFPLTVTSAQKNPTAFYLCASRINRGGTEAFFGQGTRLTVV.

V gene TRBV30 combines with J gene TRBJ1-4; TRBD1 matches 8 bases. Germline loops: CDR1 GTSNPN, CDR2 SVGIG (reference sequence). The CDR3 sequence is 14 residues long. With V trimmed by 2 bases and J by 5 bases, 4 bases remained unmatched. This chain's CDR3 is CAWSKDRENEKLFF. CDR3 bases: TGTGCCTGGAGTAAGGACAGGGAGAATGAAAAACTGTTTTTT.

In DNA, the CDR3 is TGCAGTGCTAGTTACCGGGGAGGCGAGGGTTCACCCCTCCACTTT. Translation: CSASYRGGEGSPLHF. The chain recombines TRBV20-1 with TRBJ1-6; D is unclear. With 3 bases removed from V and 9 bases from J, the gap between germline ends came to 18 bases. The CDR3 has 15 amino acids. Germline CDR1 reads DFQATT; CDR2 reads SNEGSKA (reference sequence).

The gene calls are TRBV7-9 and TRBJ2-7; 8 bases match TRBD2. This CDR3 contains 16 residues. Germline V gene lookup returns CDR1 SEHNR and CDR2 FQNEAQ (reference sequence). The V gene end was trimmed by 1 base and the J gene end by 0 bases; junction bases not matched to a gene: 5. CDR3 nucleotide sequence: TGTGCCAGCAGCTTAGTTAGCGGGGTAAGCTCCTACGAGCAGTACTTC. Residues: CASSLVSGVSSYEQYF.

CDR3 loop: CASSLMGRGGRVNTQYF. In DNA, the CDR3 is TGCGCCAGCAGCTTGATGGGGCGCGGGGGGAGAGTCAATACGCAGTATTTT. The chain has TRBV5-1 and TRBJ2-3; 8 nucleotides match TRBD2. V lost 1 base to trimming and J lost 7 bases; unmatched junction nucleotides: 14. The CDR3 has 17 amino acids. Germline lookup yields CDR1 SGHRS and CDR2 YFSETQ.

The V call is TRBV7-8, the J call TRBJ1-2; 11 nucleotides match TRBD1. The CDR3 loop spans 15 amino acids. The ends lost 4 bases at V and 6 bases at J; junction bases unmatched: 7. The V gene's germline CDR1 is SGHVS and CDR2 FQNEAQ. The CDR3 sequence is CASSWTRTGGHGYTF. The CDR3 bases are TGTGCCAGCAGCTGGACGCGGACAGGGGGCCATGGCTACACCTTC. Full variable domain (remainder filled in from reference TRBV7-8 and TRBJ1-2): GAGVSQSPRYKVAKRGQDVALRCDPISGHVSLFWYQQALGQGPEFLTYFQNEAQLDKSGLPSDRFFAERPEGSVSTLKIQRTQQEDSAVYLCASSWTRTGGHGYTFGSGTRLTVV.

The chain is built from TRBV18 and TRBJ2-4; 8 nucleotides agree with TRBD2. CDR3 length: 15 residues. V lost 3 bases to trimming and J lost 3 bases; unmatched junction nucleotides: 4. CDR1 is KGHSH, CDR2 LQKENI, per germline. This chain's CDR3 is CASSPAGGVKNIQYF. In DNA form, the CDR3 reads TGTGCCAGCTCACCGGCCGGGGGGGTCAAAAACATTCAGTACTTC.

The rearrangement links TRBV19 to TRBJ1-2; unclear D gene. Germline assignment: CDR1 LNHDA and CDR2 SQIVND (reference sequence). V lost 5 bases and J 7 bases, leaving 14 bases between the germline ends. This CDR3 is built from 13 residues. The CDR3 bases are TGTGCCAGTAGTGCCCCGGGGAGTCGTGGCTACACCTTC. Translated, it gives CASSAPGSRGYTF.

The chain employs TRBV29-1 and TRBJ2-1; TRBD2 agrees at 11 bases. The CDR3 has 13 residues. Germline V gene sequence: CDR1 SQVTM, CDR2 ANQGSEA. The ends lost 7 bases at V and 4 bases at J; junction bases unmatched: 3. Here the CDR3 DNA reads TGCAGCGCAGGGACTAGCGGTTACAATGAGCAGTTCTTC. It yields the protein CSAGTSGYNEQFF.

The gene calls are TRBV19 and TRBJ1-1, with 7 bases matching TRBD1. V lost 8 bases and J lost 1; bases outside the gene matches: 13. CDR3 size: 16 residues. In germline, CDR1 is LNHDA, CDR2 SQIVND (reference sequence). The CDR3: CASRIGQAVPNTEAFF. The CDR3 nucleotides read TGTGCCAGTCGAATCGGACAGGCAGTTCCGAACACTGAAGCTTTCTTT.

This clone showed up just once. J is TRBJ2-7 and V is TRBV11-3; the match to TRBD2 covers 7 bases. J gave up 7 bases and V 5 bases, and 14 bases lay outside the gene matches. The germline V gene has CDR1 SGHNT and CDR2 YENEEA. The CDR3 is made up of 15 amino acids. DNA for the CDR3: TGTGCCAGCAGCAGCAAACGAGCGGGGAGAGGGGAGCAGTACTTC. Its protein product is CASSSKRAGRGEQYF.

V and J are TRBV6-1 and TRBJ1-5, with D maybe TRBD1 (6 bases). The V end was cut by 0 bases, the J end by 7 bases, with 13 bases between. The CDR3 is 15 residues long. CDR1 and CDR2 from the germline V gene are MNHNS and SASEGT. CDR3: CASSEARGRGQPQHF. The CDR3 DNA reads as TGTGCCAGCAGTGAAGCGCGGGGGAGGGGGCAGCCCCAGCATTTT.

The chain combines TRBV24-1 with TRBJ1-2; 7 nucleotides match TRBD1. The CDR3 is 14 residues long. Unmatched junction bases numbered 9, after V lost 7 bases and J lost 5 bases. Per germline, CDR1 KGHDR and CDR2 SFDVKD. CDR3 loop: CATRPSDRRYGYTF. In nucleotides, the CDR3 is TGTGCCACCAGGCCCTCGGACAGGCGTTATGGCTACACCTTC.

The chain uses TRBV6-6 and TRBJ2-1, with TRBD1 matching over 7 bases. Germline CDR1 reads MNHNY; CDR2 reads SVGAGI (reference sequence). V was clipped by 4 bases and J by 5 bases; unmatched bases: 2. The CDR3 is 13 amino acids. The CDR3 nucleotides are TGTGCCAGCAGTTCGACAGGGAACAATGAGCAGTTCTTC. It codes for CASSSTGNNEQFF.